The entry below describes one T cell receptor (beta chain). Its target is unknown. The data are from a study of cytomegalovirus exposure and HLA in healthy donors. Whole-study findings and limits: A later analysis found that most CMV-associated TCR beta chains appeared HLA-restricted. Further analysis, carried out later, found HLA-associated TCR beta chains more clonally expanded than equally common other chains.

It was with 60 Vbeta and 13 Jbeta primers that the PCR ran. Clones were sequenced by immunoSEQ multiplex PCR, and TCRdb holds only the in-frame ones, with some missing. Among about 150,000 clones, approximately 84% were seen once, and the ten largest hold 4.8%. This sequence was found in a girl aged 10 to 17 in good health and CMV-seropositive. Sample: PBMCs.

CDR3 bases: TGTGCCAGCAGTACGGGACAAAGCTACGAGCAGTACTTC. Residues: CASSTGQSYEQYF. This chain joins TRBV27 and TRBJ2-5; tentative D call: TRBD1 (6 bases). The closer fit of TRBJ2-7 to the DNA end suggests the J call may be wrong. Germline loops: CDR1 MNHEY, CDR2 SMNVEV (reference sequence). CDR3 length: 13 residues.